The rows below give T cell receptor beta chains drawn from one sample of a study of OX40 agonist ivuxolimab in advanced cancers. Sequenced by immunoSEQ multiplex PCR; TCRdb stores in-frame clones only, minus some. The profile shows tens of thousands of clones, about 84% of them singletons. Material: CD4+ or CD8+ T cells sorted from blood, obtained in a trial of the OX40 agonist ivuxolimab. The source of these receptors is an adult with an advanced solid tumor such as melanoma, head and neck, liver or kidney cancer. CDR3s include the opening cysteine and the closing phenylalanine or tryptophan. A D gene is named only where the DNA matches it firmly. Expanded clones get a size class; other rows say once, few or many, or leave the size out.

CDR3nt,CDR3aa,v_gene,j_gene,abundance,d_gene
TGTGCCAGCAGTTTTAGGGCGGGAGTTTACAATGAGCAGTTCTTC,CASSFRAGVYNEQFF,TRBV27,TRBJ2-1,.,TRBD2
TGTGCCTGGAGTGCCGGAAACACTGAAGCTTTCTTT,CAWSAGNTEAFF,TRBV30,TRBJ1-1,.,.
TGCGCCAGCAGCTTTTGGGGGCCCGGGGAGACCCAGTACTTC,CASSFWGPGETQYF,TRBV5-1,TRBJ2-5,.,.
TGCGCCAGCAGTCAGCAAGAGACCCAGTACTTC,CASSQQETQYF,TRBV10-2,TRBJ2-5,.,.
TGTGCCAGCAGTTTGCCCGCCGGACTAGCGGGCTCCTACGAGCAGTACTTC,CASSLPAGLAGSYEQYF,TRBV28,TRBJ2-7,.,TRBD2
TGTGCCAGCAGTTTCGGCGACGGCCTCAGGGAGACCCAGTACTTC,CASSFGDGLRETQYF,TRBV28,TRBJ2-5,.,.
TGCAGCGTTGATTGGGAGGGCCCAGATACGCAGTATTTT,CSVDWEGPDTQYF,TRBV29-1,TRBJ2-3,once,TRBD2
TGTGCCAGCAGTTTCAATCTAGCGGGTGAGCAGTTCTTC,CASSFNLAGEQFF,TRBV28,TRBJ2-1,.,TRBD2
TGTGCCTGGAGTTCATCGGGTGGCGAGCAGTACTTC,CAWSSSGGEQYF,TRBV30,TRBJ2-7,.,.
TGCGCCAGCAGCGTTTTAGAGGACAGCTCCTACGAGCAGTACTTC,CASSVLEDSSYEQYF,TRBV4-1,TRBJ2-7,.,.
TGTGCCAGCAGTCTCACGGGACCCCTCTACGAGCAGTACTTC,CASSLTGPLYEQYF,TRBV27,TRBJ2-7,.,.
TGTGCCAGCAGTTACGCAGGGGGCTACGAGCAGTACTTC,CASSYAGGYEQYF,TRBV6-5,TRBJ2-7,.,TRBD1
TGTGCCACCAGCAGAGAGCCCATGCGGGCAGAGACCCAGTACTTC,CATSREPMRAETQYF,TRBV15,TRBJ2-5,.,.
TGTGCCAGTAGTATAGGGGGGACTGGCAATGAGCAGTTCTTC,CASSIGGTGNEQFF,TRBV19,TRBJ2-1,.,.
TGTGCCAGCAGTCGGGACAGGGAAAGGAACGAGCAGTACTTC,CASSRDRERNEQYF,TRBV2,TRBJ2-7,once,TRBD1
TGTGCCAGCAGAGCGGGAGGGTCCTACGAGCAGTACTTC,CASRAGGSYEQYF,TRBV14,TRBJ2-7,.,TRBD2
TGTGCCAGCAGCGTATACCGGGACAGTAATGAAAAACTGTTTTTT,CASSVYRDSNEKLFF,TRBV9,TRBJ1-4,.,TRBD1
TGTGCCAGCAGCTTAGTGGGAGGCACTGGGACCCAGTACTTC,CASSLVGGTGTQYF,TRBV7-9,TRBJ2-5,.,.
TGTGCCAGCAGCTTAGGGTCGGGACGGAACTACGAGCAGTACTTC,CASSLGSGRNYEQYF,TRBV14,TRBJ2-7,.,.
TGTGCCAGCACCATGGGGCTAGCGGGAGTTGGTGAGCAGTTCTTC,CASTMGLAGVGEQFF,TRBV7-8,TRBJ2-1,few,TRBD2
TGTGCCAGCAGTTACCTCGGGTACAATGAGCAGTTCTTC,CASSYLGYNEQFF,TRBV6-5,TRBJ2-1,.,.
TGTGCCAGTTCTCTACCAGGGATCGGGGAGCTGTTTTTT,CASSLPGIGELFF,TRBV19,TRBJ2-2,.,.
TGTGCCAGCAGCCTGACTAGCGGGAGTTTGTACAATGAGCAGTTCTTC,CASSLTSGSLYNEQFF,TRBV4-2,TRBJ2-1,.,TRBD2
TGTGCCAGCAGTCCGGTAGCGGGAGGGGTGGGCACCGGGGAGCTGTTTTTT,CASSPVAGGVGTGELFF,TRBV27,TRBJ2-2,once,TRBD2
TGTGCCAGCAGCGGATATGTTGGGGGAGTTTTGGATGAGCAGTTCTTC,CASSGYVGGVLDEQFF,TRBV9,TRBJ2-1,.,.
TGTGCCAGCAGTTCTTATTGGGCTAGCGGGAGTGGAACTGGGGCCAACGTCCTGACTTTC,CASSSYWASGSGTGANVLTF,TRBV27,TRBJ2-6,.,TRBD2
TGTGCCAGCAGCCCCCGAGCGGGAGGGAACGGTGAGCAGTTCTTC,CASSPRAGGNGEQFF,TRBV7-3,TRBJ2-1,.,TRBD2
TGTGCCAGCAGTTACGCCGCATACGGAGACACTGAAGCTTTCTTT,CASSYAAYGDTEAFF,TRBV6-5,TRBJ1-1,once,.
TGCGCCAGCTTTGGGACTAGCGGATCCTACAATGAGCAGTTCTTC,CASFGTSGSYNEQFF,TRBV10-2,TRBJ2-1,.,TRBD2
TGTGCCTGGAGTGTACTAGCGGGGCCCTACGAGCAGTACTTC,CAWSVLAGPYEQYF,TRBV30,TRBJ2-7,.,TRBD2
TGTGCCAGCCTAGAGAGGACTAATGAAAAACTGTTTTTT,CASLERTNEKLFF,TRBV2,TRBJ1-4,.,.
TGCGCCAGCGGCCTCCGACAGGGGATCGAGACCCAGTACTTC,CASGLRQGIETQYF,TRBV23-1,TRBJ2-5,.,TRBD1
TGTGCCAGTAGGGAACCGGGACTAGCTTACACCGGGGAGCTGTTTTTT,CASREPGLAYTGELFF,TRBV19,TRBJ2-2,.,TRBD2
TGCGCCAGCAGCTTGGGTACAGATTGGGAGTACGTCAGTGAGCAGTACTTC,CASSLGTDWEYVSEQYF,TRBV5-1,TRBJ2-7,.,.
TGCGCCAGCAGGCCCGCTTGGGAGGCCTGGGAGACCCAGTACTTC,CASRPAWEAWETQYF,TRBV5-1,TRBJ2-5,.,.
TGTGCCTGGAGTGATTTGAACACTGAAGCTTTCTTT,CAWSDLNTEAFF,TRBV30,TRBJ1-1,few,.
TGTGCCACCAGCAGAGGGGGGCCTGGGGAGCAGTTCTTC,CATSRGGPGEQFF,TRBV15,TRBJ2-1,medium-sized,.
TGTGCCAGCAGTGGCCGGGAGAAGTACGAGCAGTACTTC,CASSGREKYEQYF,TRBV2,TRBJ2-7,few,.
TGTGCCAGCAGTTCCGGGACAGGGGCCTACGAGCAGTACTTC,CASSSGTGAYEQYF,TRBV28,TRBJ2-7,.,TRBD1
TGTGCCAGCGAGACAGGGAGGGAATTCACTGAAGCTTTCTTT,CASETGREFTEAFF,TRBV27,TRBJ1-1,.,TRBD1
TGCGCCAGCAGCTCAGACCTTAACTATGGCTACACCTTC,CASSSDLNYGYTF,TRBV4-1,TRBJ1-2,.,.
TGTGCCAGCAGCCAAGTACGACTAGCGGTCTACACAGATACGCAGTATTTT,CASSQVRLAVYTDTQYF,TRBV14,TRBJ2-3,.,TRBD2
TGTGCCAGCAGCTGGGGACAGGGCACTCGTCGGGAGCTGTTTTTT,CASSWGQGTRRELFF,TRBV7-3,TRBJ2-2,.,TRBD1
TGTGCCAGCAGCTTAGTTAGAGTAGGGGCCCAGTACTTC,CASSLVRVGAQYF,TRBV11-2,TRBJ2-5,.,.
TGCGCCAGCAGCCTGGGGACTCTCCCAACAGATACGCAGTATTTT,CASSLGTLPTDTQYF,TRBV4-1,TRBJ2-3,few,.
TGCAGTGCCTCTGATGTGGAGCTTTTGGTCGGGACCCAGTACTTC,CSASDVELLVGTQYF,TRBV29-1,TRBJ2-5,.,.
TGTGCCAGCAGCGCCCTGGACAGGGGGAACTACGAGCAGTACTTC,CASSALDRGNYEQYF,TRBV7-9,TRBJ2-7,.,TRBD1
TGTGCCAGCAGCCTAGGACGGAGTACAGGCGATGAGCAGTTCTTC,CASSLGRSTGDEQFF,TRBV5-5,TRBJ2-1,.,.
TGTGCCAGCAGCCCCCCTTTGGGGGAGACCCAGTACTTC,CASSPPLGETQYF,TRBV7-9,TRBJ2-5,.,.
TGTGCCAGCAGATCCCGGACAGGATTGAGCACAGATACGCAGTATTTT,CASRSRTGLSTDTQYF,TRBV6-4,TRBJ2-3,.,TRBD1
TGTGCCAGCAGCTTAGAGCCGGGCTACGAGCAGTACTTC,CASSLEPGYEQYF,TRBV11-3,TRBJ2-7,few,.
TGTGCCACCCAGGAATCCTATGGCTACACCTTC,CATQESYGYTF,TRBV10-3,TRBJ1-2,once,.
TGTGCCAGCAGTGAAGAGGCGGGAAGCTCCTACGAGCAGTACTTC,CASSEEAGSSYEQYF,TRBV2,TRBJ2-7,.,.